These T cell receptor beta chains were read from a single sample in a study of blood T cell repertoires in COVID-19. Produced via immunoSEQ multiplex PCR; TCRdb's table is partial and in-frame only. The table lists some 250,000 clones, nearly 90% of them singletons. The sample taken for sequencing was PBMCs or T cells enriched from blood (not recorded which). The origin of the receptors is a woman in her twenties or thirties with acute COVID-19. Both conserved end residues are part of each CDR3.

V	J	CDR3
TRBV3-1/TRBV3-2	TRBJ1-2	CASSLRGTTESYGYTF
TRBV29-1	TRBJ1-3	CSVERDPGNTIYF
TRBV12-3/TRBV12-4	TRBJ1-1	CASSLDRVKAFF
TRBV2	TRBJ1-1	CASSVFEAFF
TRBV30	TRBJ1-2	CAWSLGGADGYTF
TRBV6-5	TRBJ1-2	CASSPRGGTGYTF
TRBV5-4	TRBJ2-2	CASSFGTGVSWELFF
TRBV11-2	TRBJ1-6	CASSLRSDRQYNSPLHF
TRBV7-2	TRBJ1-3	CASSLVSGAGNTIYF
TRBV9	TRBJ2-5	CASSAGGQETQYF
TRBV2	TRBJ2-7	CASSPPDSSSYEQYF
TRBV7-9	TRBJ1-3	CASRNDAVHTIYF
TRBV18	TRBJ2-2	CASSPPRVDTGELFF
TRBV28	TRBJ1-2	CASSQTGVGSFGYTF
TRBV11-3	TRBJ2-5	CASSLLGGFGETQYF
TRBV3-1/TRBV3-2	TRBJ1-1	CASSPYQGMNTEAFF
TRBV15	TRBJ1-2	CATSRMQAENGYTF
TRBV7-3	TRBJ2-5	CASSPADQETQYF
TRBV21-1	TRBJ2-7	CASSMTTEGAYEQYF
TRBV30	TRBJ2-2	CAWSRTGGDTGELFF
TRBV5-1	TRBJ1-1	CASSLGLLNTEAFF
TRBV20-1	TRBJ1-5	CSASRGFLGNQPQHF
TRBV7-9	TRBJ1-4	CASSPSGNEKLFF
TRBV5-4	TRBJ2-3	CASSLDVSGTDTQYF
TRBV2	TRBJ1-2	CASHLGQGNYGYTF
TRBV30	TRBJ2-2	CAWMGDSNTGELFF
TRBV7-2	TRBJ2-1	CASSLETSDYNEQFF
TRBV2	TRBJ2-7	CASSEGQETPYEQYF
TRBV12-3/TRBV12-4	TRBJ1-6	CATGRTGSPLHF
TRBV18	TRBJ1-2	CASSPPDPGVRGYTF
TRBV28	TRBJ1-6	CASSFSDRDRGRSPLHF
TRBV5-1	TRBJ1-2	CASSLVMGQGYGYTF
TRBV6-5	TRBJ2-5	CASRSQGVRQETQYF
TRBV10-3	TRBJ2-7	CAISSGYEQYF
TRBV28	TRBJ1-1	CASIRGLNTEAFF
TRBV29-1	TRBJ1-2	CSVWSGLTYGYTF
TRBV7-9	TRBJ2-1	CASSLLGGDRADEQFF
TRBV11-2	TRBJ1-5	CASSLDGRSNQPQHF
TRBV9	TRBJ1-1	CASSDATGGNTEAFF
TRBV11-3	TRBJ2-3	CASSRTPQGWKVEDTQYF
TRBV7-2	TRBJ1-5	CASSLGDSLNQPQHF
TRBV27	TRBJ1-4	CASSFDRREEKLFF
TRBV19	TRBJ1-1	CASSTGTGSTEAFF
TRBV6-5	TRBJ2-7	CATFPGLAGGYEQYF
TRBV19	TRBJ1-1	CASSAGQGATEAFF
TRBV15	TRBJ1-2	CATSGGSDYGYTF
TRBV11-2	TRBJ2-7	CASSLDRNTYEQYF
TRBV5-1	TRBJ2-5	CASSLRVSETQYF
TRBV4-1	TRBJ2-6	CASSRLSSGANVLTF
TRBV27	TRBJ2-7	CASSSFLAGEQYF
TRBV29-1	TRBJ1-5	CSVAGSSNQPQHF
TRBV12-5	TRBJ2-3	CASGLGTRSTDTQYF
TRBV5-4	TRBJ2-7	CASSLSGTGWEQYF
TRBV28	TRBJ1-5	CASSPAQGKNQPQHF
TRBV9	TRBJ2-7	CASSVGGVSYEQYF
TRBV30	TRBJ2-1	CASTGHPSLNEQFF
TRBV27	TRBJ2-2	CASTVSGGTGELFF
TRBV4-1	TRBJ1-2	CASSREADHYGYTF
TRBV4-2	TRBJ2-3	CASSLTSGTDTQYF